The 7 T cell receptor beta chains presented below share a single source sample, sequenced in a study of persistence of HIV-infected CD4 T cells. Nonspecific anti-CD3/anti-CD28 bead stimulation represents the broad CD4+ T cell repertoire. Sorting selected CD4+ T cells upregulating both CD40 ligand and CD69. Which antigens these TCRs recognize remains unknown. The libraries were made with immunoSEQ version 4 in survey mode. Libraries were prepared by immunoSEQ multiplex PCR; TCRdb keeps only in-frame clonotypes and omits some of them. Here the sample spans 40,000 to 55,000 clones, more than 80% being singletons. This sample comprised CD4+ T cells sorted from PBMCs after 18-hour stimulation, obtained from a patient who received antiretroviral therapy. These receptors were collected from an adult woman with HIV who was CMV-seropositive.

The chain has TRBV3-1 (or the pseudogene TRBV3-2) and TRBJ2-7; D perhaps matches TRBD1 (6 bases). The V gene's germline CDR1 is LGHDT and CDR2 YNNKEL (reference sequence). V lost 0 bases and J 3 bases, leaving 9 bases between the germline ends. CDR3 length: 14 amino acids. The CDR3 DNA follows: TGTGCCAGCAGCCAAGATGGACAGTTCTACGAGCAGTACTTC. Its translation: CASSQDGQFYEQYF.

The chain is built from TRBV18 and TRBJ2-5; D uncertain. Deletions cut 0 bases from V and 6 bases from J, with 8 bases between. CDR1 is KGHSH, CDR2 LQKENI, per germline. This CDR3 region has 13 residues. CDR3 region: CASSPPTWQTQYF. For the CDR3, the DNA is TGTGCCAGCTCACCACCGACTTGGCAGACCCAGTACTTC.

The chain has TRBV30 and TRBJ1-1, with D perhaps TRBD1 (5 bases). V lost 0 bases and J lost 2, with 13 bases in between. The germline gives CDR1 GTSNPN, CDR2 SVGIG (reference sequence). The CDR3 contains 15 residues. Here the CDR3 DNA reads TGTGCCTGGAGTGTACAGCAGGGTCGAAACACTGAAGCTTTCTTT. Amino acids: CAWSVQQGRNTEAFF. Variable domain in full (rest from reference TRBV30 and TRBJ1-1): SQTIHQWPATLVQPVGSPLSLECTVEGTSNPNLYWYRQAAGRGLQLLFYSVGIGQISSEVPQNLSASRPQDRQFILSSKKLLLSDSGFYLCAWSVQQGRNTEAFFGQGTRLTVV.

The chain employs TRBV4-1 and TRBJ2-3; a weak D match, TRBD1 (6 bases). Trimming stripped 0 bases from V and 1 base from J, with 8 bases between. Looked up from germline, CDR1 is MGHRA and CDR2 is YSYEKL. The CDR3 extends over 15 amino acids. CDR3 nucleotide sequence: TGCGCCAGCAGCCAAGATTACAGGGGCACAGATACGCAGTATTTT. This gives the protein CASSQDYRGTDTQYF.

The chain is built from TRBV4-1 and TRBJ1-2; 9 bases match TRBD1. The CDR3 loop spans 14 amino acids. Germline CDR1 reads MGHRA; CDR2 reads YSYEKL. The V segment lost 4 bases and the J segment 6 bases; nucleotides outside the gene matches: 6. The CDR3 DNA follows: TGCGCCAGCAGCCCGATGGACAGGGGCGATGGCTACACCTTC. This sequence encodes CASSPMDRGDGYTF.

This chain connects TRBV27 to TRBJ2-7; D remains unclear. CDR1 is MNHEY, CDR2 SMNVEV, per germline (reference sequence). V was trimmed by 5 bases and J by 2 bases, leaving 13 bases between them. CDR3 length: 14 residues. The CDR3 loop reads CASSRNGQTYEQYF. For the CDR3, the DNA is TGTGCCAGCAGTAGAAACGGGCAGACCTACGAGCAGTACTTC.

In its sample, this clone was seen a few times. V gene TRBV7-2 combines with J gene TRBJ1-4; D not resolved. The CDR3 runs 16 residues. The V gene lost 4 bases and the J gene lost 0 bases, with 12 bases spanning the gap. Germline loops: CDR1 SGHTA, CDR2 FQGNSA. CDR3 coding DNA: TGTGCCAGCAGCTCCGGCGCCGCAACAACTAATGAAAAACTGTTTTTT. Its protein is CASSSGAATTNEKLFF.